This T cell receptor beta chain is drawn from a study of primary melanoma T cells and metastatic recurrence. Overall study context: Primary melanomas here were stage T2 to T4, over 1 mm thick.

Study outcomes and limitations: A tumor T-cell fraction above 20% appeared protective. Tumor T-cell fraction reportedly predicted progression-free survival independently.

TCRdb's copy holds only in-frame clones and misses some; the assay was immunoSEQ multiplex PCR. This sample carries roughly 630 clones, approximately 87% of them seen once, and the ten largest clones take 8% to 9.5%. Germline lookup yields CDR1 MNHGY and CDR2 SAAAGT. The CDR3 totals 14 residues. With 0 bases removed from V and 5 bases from J, the gap between germline ends came to 8 bases. Points on this clone: The antigen is not known.

The sequence derives from a human donor with melanoma. The V and J genes are TRBV6-8 and TRBJ1-5; D might be TRBD1 (5 bases). Sequenced: melanoma tumor tissue. The chain's CDR3 is CASSYSSGDQPQHF. The DNA for the CDR3 is TGTGCCAGCAGTTACTCGTCGGGGGATCAGCCCCAGCATTTT.